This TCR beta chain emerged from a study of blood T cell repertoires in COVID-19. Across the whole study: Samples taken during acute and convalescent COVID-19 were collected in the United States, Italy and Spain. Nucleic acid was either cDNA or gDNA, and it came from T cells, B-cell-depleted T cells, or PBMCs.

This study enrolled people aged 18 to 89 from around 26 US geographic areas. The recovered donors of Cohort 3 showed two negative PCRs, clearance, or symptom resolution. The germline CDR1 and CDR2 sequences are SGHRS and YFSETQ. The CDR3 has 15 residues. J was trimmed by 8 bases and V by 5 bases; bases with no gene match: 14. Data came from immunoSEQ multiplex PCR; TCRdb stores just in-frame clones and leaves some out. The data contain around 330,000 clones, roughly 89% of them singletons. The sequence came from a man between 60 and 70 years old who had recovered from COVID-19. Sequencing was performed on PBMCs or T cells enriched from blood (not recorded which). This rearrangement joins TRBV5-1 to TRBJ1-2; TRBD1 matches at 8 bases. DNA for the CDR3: TGCGCCAGCAGAAATACGCACAGGGGGGAAGAGGGCTACACCTTC. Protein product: CASRNTHRGEEGYTF.